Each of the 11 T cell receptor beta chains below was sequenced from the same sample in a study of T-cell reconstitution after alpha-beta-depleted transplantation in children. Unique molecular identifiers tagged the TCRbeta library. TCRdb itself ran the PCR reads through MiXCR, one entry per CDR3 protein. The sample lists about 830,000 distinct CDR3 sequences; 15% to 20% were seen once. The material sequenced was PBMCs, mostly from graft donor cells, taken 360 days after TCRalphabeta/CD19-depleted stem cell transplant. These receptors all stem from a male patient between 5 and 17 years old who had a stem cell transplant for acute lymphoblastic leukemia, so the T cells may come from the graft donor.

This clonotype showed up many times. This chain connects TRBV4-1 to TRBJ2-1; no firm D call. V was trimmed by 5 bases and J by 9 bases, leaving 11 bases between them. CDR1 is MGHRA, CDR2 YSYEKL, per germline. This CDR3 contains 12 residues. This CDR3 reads CASSGVRGEQFF. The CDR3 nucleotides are TGCGCCAGCAGCGGGGTGCGTGGTGAGCAGTTCTTC.

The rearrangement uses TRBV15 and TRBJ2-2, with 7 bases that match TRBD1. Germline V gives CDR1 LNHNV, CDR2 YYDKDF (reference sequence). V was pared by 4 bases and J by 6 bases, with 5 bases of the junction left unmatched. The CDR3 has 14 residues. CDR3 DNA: TGTGCCACCAGCACTCGGCAGGGGGCCGGGGAGCTGTTTTTT. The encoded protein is CATSTRQGAGELFF.

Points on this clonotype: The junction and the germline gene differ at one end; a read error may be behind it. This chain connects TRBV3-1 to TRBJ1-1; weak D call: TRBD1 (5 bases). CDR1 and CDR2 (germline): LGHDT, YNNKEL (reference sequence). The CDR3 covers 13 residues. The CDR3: CATSQLGGTEAFF. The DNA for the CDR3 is TGTGCCACCAGCCAATTGGGGGGGACTGAAGCTTTCTTT.

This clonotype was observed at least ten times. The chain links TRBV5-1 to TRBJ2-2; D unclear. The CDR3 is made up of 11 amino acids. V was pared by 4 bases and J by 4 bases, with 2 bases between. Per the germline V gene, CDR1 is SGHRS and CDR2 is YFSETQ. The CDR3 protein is CASSITGELFF. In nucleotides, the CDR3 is TGCGCCAGCAGCATCACCGGGGAGCTGTTTTTT.

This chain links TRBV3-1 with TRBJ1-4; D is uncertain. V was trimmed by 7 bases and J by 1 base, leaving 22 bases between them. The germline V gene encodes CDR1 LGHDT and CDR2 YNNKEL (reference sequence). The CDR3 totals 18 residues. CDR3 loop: CASTLVRGVKGTNEKLFF. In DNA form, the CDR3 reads TGTGCCAGCACGCTTGTCCGCGGGGTGAAGGGAACTAATGAAAAACTGTTTTTT.

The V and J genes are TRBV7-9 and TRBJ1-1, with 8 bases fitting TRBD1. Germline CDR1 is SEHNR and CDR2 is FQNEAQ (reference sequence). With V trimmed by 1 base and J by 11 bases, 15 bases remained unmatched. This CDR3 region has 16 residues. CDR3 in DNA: TGTGCCAGCAGCTTAGGACAGGGGACCTCTTCCGACGTTGCTTTCTTT. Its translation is CASSLGQGTSSDVAFF.

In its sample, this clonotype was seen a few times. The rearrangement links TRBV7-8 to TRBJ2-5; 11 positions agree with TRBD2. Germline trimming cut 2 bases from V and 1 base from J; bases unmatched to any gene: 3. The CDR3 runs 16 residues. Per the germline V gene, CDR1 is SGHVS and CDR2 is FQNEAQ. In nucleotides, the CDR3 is TGTGCCAGCAGCTTACGTAGCGGGAGGGCCCAAGAGACCCAGTACTTC. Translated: CASSLRSGRAQETQYF.

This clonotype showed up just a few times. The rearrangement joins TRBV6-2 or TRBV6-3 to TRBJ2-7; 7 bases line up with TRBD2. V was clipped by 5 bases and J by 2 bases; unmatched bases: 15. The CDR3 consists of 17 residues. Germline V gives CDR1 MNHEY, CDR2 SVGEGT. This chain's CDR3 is CASSPRGSGLSTYEQYF. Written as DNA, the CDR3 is TGTGCCAGCAGTCCTCGGGGTAGCGGGCTGAGTACCTACGAGCAGTACTTC.

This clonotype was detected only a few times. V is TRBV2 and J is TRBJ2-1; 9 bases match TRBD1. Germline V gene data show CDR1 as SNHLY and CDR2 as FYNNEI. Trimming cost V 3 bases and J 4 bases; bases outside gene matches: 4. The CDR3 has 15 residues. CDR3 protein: CASSDPGTGYNEQFF. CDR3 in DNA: TGTGCCAGCAGTGACCCCGGGACAGGGTACAATGAGCAGTTCTTC.

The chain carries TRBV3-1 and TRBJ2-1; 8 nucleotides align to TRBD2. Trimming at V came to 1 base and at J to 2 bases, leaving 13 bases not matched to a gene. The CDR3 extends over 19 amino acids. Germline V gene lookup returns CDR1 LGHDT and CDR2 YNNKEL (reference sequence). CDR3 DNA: TGTGCCAGCAGCCAAGCCCCGGGAGGGCCAGTAGGAGCCTACAATGAGCAGTTCTTC. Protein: CASSQAPGGPVGAYNEQFF.

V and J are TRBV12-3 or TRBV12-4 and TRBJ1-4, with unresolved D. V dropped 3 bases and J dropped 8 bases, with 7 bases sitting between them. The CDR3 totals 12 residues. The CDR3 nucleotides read TGTGCCAGCAGTTTCGGAGCCGAAAAACTGTTTTTT. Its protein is CASSFGAEKLFF.